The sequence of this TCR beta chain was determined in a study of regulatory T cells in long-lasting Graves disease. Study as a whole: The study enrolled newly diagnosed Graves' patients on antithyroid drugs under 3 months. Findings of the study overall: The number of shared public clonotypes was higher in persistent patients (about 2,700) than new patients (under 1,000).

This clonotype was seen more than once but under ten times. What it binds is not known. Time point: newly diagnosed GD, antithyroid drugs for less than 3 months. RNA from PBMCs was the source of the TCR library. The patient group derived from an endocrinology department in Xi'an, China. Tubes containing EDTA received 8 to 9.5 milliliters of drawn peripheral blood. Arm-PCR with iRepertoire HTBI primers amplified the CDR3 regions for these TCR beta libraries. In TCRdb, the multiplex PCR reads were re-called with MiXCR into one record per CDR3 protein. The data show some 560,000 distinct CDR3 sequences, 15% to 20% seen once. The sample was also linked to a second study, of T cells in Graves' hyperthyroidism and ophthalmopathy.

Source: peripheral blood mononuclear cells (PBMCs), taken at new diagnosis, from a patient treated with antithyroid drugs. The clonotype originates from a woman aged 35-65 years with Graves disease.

The CDR3 DNA is TGTGCCAGCAGCTACACGGACAGGGGAAGGAATGAGCAGTTCTTC. The encoded protein is CASSYTDRGRNEQFF. The V gene is TRBV5-6, the J gene TRBJ2-1; 9 bases map to TRBD1. Germline trimming cut 3 bases from V and 7 bases from J; bases unmatched to any gene: 8. Germline CDR1 is SGHDT and CDR2 is YYEEEE. The CDR3 extends over 15 amino acids.